Detailed here is one T cell receptor beta chain. Its antigen is unknown. CDR1 is GTSNPN and CDR2 is SVGIG in the germline V gene (reference sequence). CDR3 length: 15 residues. Trimming took 5 bases from V and 5 from J; bases not matched to a gene: 10. Use of 60 Vbeta and 13 Jbeta primers characterized the PCR. Authors' methods: About 83 million unique TCR beta chains, roughly 11 million shared, were counted in a later analysis. Profiled with immunoSEQ multiplex PCR; TCRdb holds only in-frame clones, not every one. That table furnishes V, J and clone size, whereas the DNA furnished D and trimming. This table holds under 150,000 clones, over 70% found once. The sample belongs to a study of cytomegalovirus exposure and HLA in healthy donors. Study information: Tens of millions of unique TCRs from HLA-typed donors made up an early data release. Out of 350 to 400 genotyped donors, roughly 78% belonged to the Caucasian-associated ancestry cluster.

Findings and limits, study-wide: Analyzed later, association rates of TCRs varied across HLA loci, with DRB1 most and HLA-C fewest.

The rearrangement links TRBV30 to TRBJ2-1, with TRBD1 identical over 9 bases. The sequence came from a woman between 35 and 50 years old in good health and CMV-seronegative. What was sequenced was PBMCs. The CDR3 region is CAWARRDRDHNEQFF. CDR3 bases: TGTGCCTGGGCAAGACGGGACAGGGATCACAATGAGCAGTTCTTC.